Listed here are 29 T cell receptor beta chains from one sample, sequenced in a study of spatial heterogeneity in lung cancer. Study-level results: For expanded intratumoral alpha and beta TCRs, counts tracked tumor mutation counts.

TCRdb re-called the 5' RACE reads with MiXCR, one entry per CDR3 protein. The repertoire holds under 8,000 distinct CDR3 sequences, with 12% as singletons. Time point specified: sample taken at primary tumor resection. These receptors are not linked to any known antigen. Sequenced material: lung tumor tissue, taken at surgery. Receptors originate from a male donor with early-stage non-small cell lung cancer.

J is TRBJ2-1 and V is TRBV24-1; D tentatively reads TRBD1 or TRBD2 (5 bases each). The CDR3 is made up of 15 amino acids. V was shortened by 8 bases and J by 6 bases, with 19 bases between the two germline ends. Germline loops: CDR1 KGHDR, CDR2 SFDVKD. The chain's CDR3 is CATTKGPSGTNEQFF. Here the CDR3 DNA reads TGTGCCACCACCAAGGGACCCTCAGGAACCAATGAGCAGTTCTTC.

This clonotype is judged large (0.1 to 1%). The chain employs TRBV20-1 and TRBJ2-7; TRBD1 agrees at 7 bases. J gave up 11 bases and V 3 bases, and 4 bases lay outside the gene matches. This CDR3 is 10 amino acids long. Germline CDR1 is DFQATT and CDR2 is SNEGSKA (reference sequence). CDR3 DNA sequence: TGCAGTGCTAGCCGCGACAGGGAGTACTTC. As protein: CSASRDREYF.

This chain links TRBV20-1 with TRBJ1-2; D is uncertain. Trimming pared 3 bases from V and 8 bases from J, leaving 10 bases between. Germline V gene sequence: CDR1 DFQATT, CDR2 SNEGSKA (reference sequence). The length of the CDR3 is 11 residues. CDR3 sequence reads: CSASEGQGYTF. The DNA of the CDR3 is TGCAGTGCTAGTGAGGGTCAAGGCTACACCTTC.

Only one count was recorded for this clonotype. V and J are TRBV20-1 and TRBJ2-2; 9 bases are a match to TRBD2. Germline V gene sequence: CDR1 DFQATT, CDR2 SNEGSKA (reference sequence). The CDR3 is 15 residues long. V trimming: 1 base; J trimming: 0 bases; junction bases outside the gene matches: 0. The CDR3 sequence: CSARASGTNTGELFF. CDR3 sequence (DNA): TGCAGTGCTAGAGCTAGCGGGACGAACACCGGGGAGCTGTTTTTT.

This clonotype was counted many times. The rearrangement joins TRBV29-1 to TRBJ2-5, with a tentative D call TRBD1 (6 bases). The CDR3 runs to 12 residues. The germline V gene encodes CDR1 SQVTM and CDR2 ANQGSEA. V was cut by 6 bases and J by 1 base, with 9 bases left in between. The CDR3 DNA follows: TGCAGCGTCGGGACATCCCAAGAGACCCAGTACTTC. This codes for CSVGTSQETQYF.

CDR3 bases: TGTGCCAGCAGCTTAACCGGGACAAACCAAGAGACCCAGTACTTC. This encodes CASSLTGTNQETQYF. The chain is built from TRBV7-2 and TRBJ2-5; the D gene is possibly TRBD1 (6 bases). The germline CDR1 and CDR2 sequences are SGHTA and FQGNSA. V was cut by 2 bases and J by 0 bases, with 10 bases left in between. CDR3 size: 15 residues.

The rearrangement uses TRBV7-9 and TRBJ2-7; 7 bases are shared with TRBD1. This CDR3 has 13 residues. From germline, CDR1 is SEHNR and CDR2 FQNEAQ (reference sequence). J was trimmed by 3 bases and V by 6 bases; bases with no gene match: 5. The CDR3 sequence: CASSSGTDYEQYF. The CDR3 DNA reads as TGTGCCAGCAGTTCCGGGACAGACTACGAGCAGTACTTC.

The chain combines TRBV11-3 with TRBJ2-1, with TRBD2 matching over 8 bases. CDR3 length: 16 residues. V was pared by 7 bases and J by 3 bases, with 11 bases of the junction left unmatched. The V gene's germline CDR1 is SGHNT and CDR2 YENEEA. The CDR3, as DNA: TGTGCCAGCACCTACACCACGGCGGGGGGCTACAATGAGCAGTTCTTC. Translated: CASTYTTAGGYNEQFF.

By sample fraction, this clonotype is medium-sized (0.01 to 0.1%). J is TRBJ2-3 and V is TRBV27, with 12 bases identical to TRBD2. Germline CDR1 is MNHEY and CDR2 is SMNVEV (reference sequence). V trimming: 6 bases; J trimming: 2 bases; junction bases outside the gene matches: 3. CDR3 length: 15 residues. CDR3 sequence: CASSLAGGITDTQYF. DNA of the CDR3: TGTGCCAGCAGCCTAGCGGGAGGGATCACAGATACGCAGTATTTT.

V usage is TRBV20-1 and J usage is TRBJ2-3; 7 bases line up with TRBD2. CDR3 length: 14 residues. V dropped 6 bases and J dropped 0; count of bases not matched to a gene: 6. Germline assignment: CDR1 DFQATT and CDR2 SNEGSKA (reference sequence). As DNA, the CDR3 is TGCAGTGCCCGACTAGCTGGGAGCACAGATACGCAGTATTTT. This gives the protein CSARLAGSTDTQYF.

This clonotype was picked up many times. The CDR3 coding sequence is TGCAGTGCTAGAAGAGCGGGAGGCTCCACAGATACGCAGTATTTT. Residues: CSARRAGGSTDTQYF. The chain uses TRBV20-1 and TRBJ2-3; 9 bases fit TRBD2. V gave up 2 bases and J gave up 2 bases; unmatched junction bases: 5. The CDR3 is made up of 15 amino acids. The germline gives CDR1 DFQATT, CDR2 SNEGSKA (reference sequence).

This clonotype is judged medium-sized. V usage is TRBV9 and J usage is TRBJ1-1; perhaps TRBD1 as D (6 bases). Trimming shortened V by 0 bases and J by 4 bases, and 10 bases separated the two germline ends. The CDR3 length is 14 residues. Germline V lookup: CDR1 SGDLS, CDR2 YYNGEE. The CDR3 region has the DNA TGTGCCAGCAGCGTAGTACAGGGTGCCACTGAAGCTTTCTTT. It yields the protein CASSVVQGATEAFF.

This clonotype is labeled medium-sized. The chain has TRBV20-1 and TRBJ1-5; D possibly corresponds to TRBD1 (6 bases). The V and J ends lost 4 bases and 0 bases respectively, with 13 bases between them. Germline CDR1 is DFQATT and CDR2 is SNEGSKA (reference sequence). The length of the CDR3 is 15 residues. The CDR3 sequence: CSATRGGGSNQPQHF. The DNA for the CDR3 is TGCAGTGCTACCAGGGGAGGGGGTAGCAATCAGCCCCAGCATTTT.

Judged by abundance, this clonotype is medium-sized. The chain couples TRBV11-2 to TRBJ2-3; unclear D gene. Per germline, CDR1 SGHAT and CDR2 FQNNGV. Trimming shortened V by 2 bases and J by 6 bases, and 12 bases separated the two germline ends. The CDR3 sequence is 14 residues long. Here the CDR3 DNA reads TGTGCCAGCAGCTTACCCCGACGCAGGGATACGCAGTATTTT. This sequence encodes CASSLPRRRDTQYF.

The chain joins TRBV5-1 to TRBJ1-1; D unresolved. Trimming pared 1 base from V and 9 bases from J, leaving 10 bases between. The length of the CDR3 is 12 residues. The V gene's germline CDR1 is SGHRS and CDR2 YFSETQ. The CDR3 DNA reads TGCGCCAGCAGCTTGATTGGGCGAAAAGCTTTCTTT. Translating gives CASSLIGRKAFF.

V and J are TRBV4-2 and TRBJ2-2; no clear D. CDR1 LGHNA and CDR2 YNFKEQ come from the germline V gene. The CDR3 has 18 amino acids. V was cut by 2 bases and J by 2 bases, with 18 bases left in between. Here the CDR3 DNA reads TGTGCCAGCAGCCAACCCTACGGCGGCGGATCCAACACCGGGGAGCTGTTTTTT. Translating it yields CASSQPYGGGSNTGELFF.

Within the sample, this clonotype is medium-sized. This sequence joins TRBV29-1 and TRBJ1-2; D gene ambiguous. Germline loops: CDR1 SQVTM, CDR2 ANQGSEA. There are 14 residues in the CDR3. V was trimmed by 0 bases and J by 5 bases, leaving 13 bases between them. The CDR3 spells CSVEDSGGTYGYTF. CDR3 in DNA: TGCAGCGTTGAAGATAGTGGTGGAACTTATGGCTACACCTTC.

In its sample, this clonotype was seen many times. The V gene is TRBV6-1, the J gene TRBJ2-1; D not resolved. Trimming left V 5 bases short and J 8 bases short, with 7 bases between. This CDR3 region has 11 residues. From germline, CDR1 is MNHNS and CDR2 SASEGT. CDR3 protein: CASSRVDEQFF. The CDR3 bases are TGTGCCAGCAGTCGGGTCGATGAGCAGTTCTTC.

The chain combines TRBV27 with TRBJ1-6; D not certain. The V end was cut by 0 bases, the J end by 4 bases, with 4 bases between. CDR3 length: 14 amino acids. In germline, CDR1 is MNHEY, CDR2 SMNVEV (reference sequence). The CDR3 DNA reads as TGTGCCAGCAGTTTATCGCTGTATAATTCACCCCTCCACTTT. Its translation: CASSLSLYNSPLHF.

Here the CDR3 DNA reads TGTGCCAGCAGGGACAGCAAGGAAGGCTATGGCTACACCTTC. Encoded protein: CASRDSKEGYGYTF. This rearrangement joins TRBV2 to TRBJ1-2, with D possibly matching TRBD1 (6 bases). Trimming removed 6 bases at V and 4 bases at J, with 15 bases between. This CDR3 comprises 14 residues. Germline CDR1 and CDR2: SNHLY and FYNNEI.

In this sample, this clonotype is medium-sized. V and J are TRBV25-1 and TRBJ2-3, with D unresolved. This CDR3 spans 14 amino acids. Between the trimmed V and J ends, which lost 3 bases and 0 bases, there was a span of 7 bases. The germline gives CDR1 MGHDK, CDR2 SYGVNS. As DNA, the CDR3 is TGTGCCAGCAGTGACCCTACCAGCACAGATACGCAGTATTTT. Translated, it gives CASSDPTSTDTQYF.

This clonotype counts as medium-sized. V usage is TRBV6-2 or TRBV6-3 and J usage is TRBJ2-2, with 7 positions matching TRBD1. The germline gives CDR1 MNHEY, CDR2 SVGEGT. The trim removed 1 base at V and 3 bases at J, leaving 2 bases unmatched. The CDR3 sequence is 15 residues long. The CDR3 sequence: CASSYLTGYTGELFF. The CDR3 nucleotides are TGTGCCAGCAGTTACTTGACAGGGTACACCGGGGAGCTGTTTTTT.

The chain has TRBV12-3 or TRBV12-4 and TRBJ2-5; D is unclear. This CDR3 contains 17 residues. Deletions cut 3 bases from V and 1 base from J, with 18 bases between. The chain's CDR3 is CASSFPPPNLLQETQYF. The CDR3 region has the DNA TGTGCCAGCAGTTTCCCTCCCCCCAATCTCCTCCAAGAGACCCAGTACTTC.

This clonotype is judged medium-sized. This chain uses TRBV7-9 with TRBJ2-2, with 7 bases lining up with TRBD1. From germline, CDR1 is SEHNR and CDR2 FQNEAQ (reference sequence). The CDR3 is made up of 15 amino acids. Losses at the gene ends were 4 bases for V and 3 bases for J; bases not matched to a gene: 5. CDR3 region: CASSWGQTDTGELFF. CDR3 DNA: TGTGCCAGCAGCTGGGGACAGACGGACACCGGGGAGCTGTTTTTT. Filled out from reference TRBV7-9 and TRBJ2-2, the complete variable domain reads DTGVSQNPRHKITKRGQNVTFRCDPISEHNRLYWYRQTLGQGPEFLTYFQNEAQLEKSRLLSDRFSAERPKGSFSTLEIQRTEQGDSAMYLCASSWGQTDTGELFFGEGSRLTVL.

The table lists this clonotype with many counts. This chain connects TRBV6-6 to TRBJ1-1, with D tentatively TRBD1 (6 bases). Germline V CDR1 and CDR2: MNHNY, SVGAGI (reference sequence). The CDR3 is made up of 16 amino acids. V was pared by 1 base and J by 2 bases, with 14 bases between. The CDR3 nucleotides are TGTGCCAGCAGTTACTATCGGACAGAGATTAACACTGAAGCTTTCTTT. Translation: CASSYYRTEINTEAFF.

This clonotype was detected ten times or more. V is TRBV2 and J is TRBJ2-7; TRBD2 matches at 9 bases. With V trimmed by 7 bases and J by 3 bases, 7 bases remained unmatched. CDR3 length: 14 amino acids. Germline CDR1 is SNHLY and CDR2 is FYNNEI. The CDR3: CASIPSGTLYEQYF. The CDR3 DNA reads as TGTGCCAGCATTCCTAGCGGGACTCTCTACGAGCAGTACTTC.

This clonotype is deemed large (0.1 to 1%). CDR3 nucleotides: TGCAGTGCAAGGGGGCCCTACACCGGGGAGCTGTTTTTT. Its protein is CSARGPYTGELFF. The chain recombines TRBV20-1 with TRBJ2-2, with 7 bases lining up with TRBD1. The V segment lost 6 bases and the J segment 3 bases; nucleotides outside the gene matches: 4. The CDR3 extends over 13 amino acids. Germline V CDR1 and CDR2: DFQATT, SNEGSKA (reference sequence).

This clonotype came up many times. This rearrangement joins TRBV4-1 to TRBJ2-1, with D maybe TRBD1 (5 bases). Germline V CDR1 and CDR2: MGHRA, YSYEKL. CDR3 length: 15 residues. V lost 1 base to trimming and J lost 5 bases, with 12 bases between them. The CDR3 protein is CASSQVTGTHNEQFF. The CDR3 DNA reads as TGCGCCAGCAGCCAAGTTACAGGTACCCACAATGAGCAGTTCTTC.

The V and J genes are TRBV7-2 and TRBJ2-3, with 8 bases fitting TRBD2. The CDR3 spans 15 residues. Per the germline V gene, CDR1 is SGHTA and CDR2 is FQGNSA. V gave up 5 bases and J gave up 8 bases; unmatched junction bases: 12. CDR3 DNA: TGTGCCAGCAGCGCTACTAGCGGCCACGGGGGTACGCAGTATTTT. This gives the protein CASSATSGHGGTQYF.